The 9 T cell receptor beta chains given below trace back to one sample, sequenced in a study of T cell repertoires in cytomegalovirus infection. Their antigen targets remain unknown. TCRdb analysed the reads with MiXCR anew, one entry per CDR3 protein. The table shows hundreds of thousands of distinct CDR3 sequences, with 30% to 40% occurring only once. The sample was cultured CD8+ T cells from PBMCs, taken from culture after CMV antigen stimulation. All receptors derive from a human donor in good health (CMV status not recorded). Some clones in this sample may be carry-over from other donors' samples.

This clonotype was observed a handful of times. The chain links TRBV11-2 to TRBJ2-1, with D perhaps matching TRBD2 (5 bases). V lost 0 bases and J 10 bases, leaving 16 bases between the germline ends. CDR3 size: 15 residues. The germline V gene encodes CDR1 SGHAT and CDR2 FQNNGV. This CDR3 is CASSLDWEGQREQFF. For the CDR3, the DNA is TGTGCCAGCAGCTTAGATTGGGAAGGCCAGCGGGAGCAGTTCTTC. The full variable domain, completed using reference TRBV11-2 and TRBJ2-1, is EAGVAQSPRYKIIEKRQSVAFWCNPISGHATLYWYQQILGQGPKLLIQFQNNGVVDDSQLPKDRFSAERLKGVDSTLKIQPAKLEDSAVYLCASSLDWEGQREQFFGPGTRLTVL.

The V gene is TRBV7-6, the J gene TRBJ2-7; 7 bases are a match to TRBD1. Germline V gene lookup returns CDR1 SGHVS and CDR2 FNYEAQ. V lost 5 bases, J lost 4 bases, and 11 bases stayed unmatched. There are 15 residues in the CDR3. CDR3 DNA sequence: TGTGCCAGCAGCCTTTTACTAACGACAGGGTACGAGCAGTACTTC. Amino acid sequence: CASSLLLTTGYEQYF.

This chain joins TRBV28 and TRBJ1-1, with D uncertain. The germline V gene has CDR1 MDHEN and CDR2 SYDVKM. V shed 4 bases and J shed 4 bases, with 7 bases lying between them. This CDR3 region has 12 residues. CDR3 residues: CASSWGFTEAFF. Here the CDR3 DNA reads TGTGCCAGCAGTTGGGGTTTCACTGAAGCTTTCTTT. The full variable domain, completed using reference TRBV28 and TRBJ1-1, is DVKVTQSSRYLVKRTGEKVFLECVQDMDHENMFWYRQDPGLGLRLIYFSYDVKMKEKGDIPEGYSVSREKKERFSLILESASTNQTSMYLCASSWGFTEAFFGQGTRLTVV.

This clonotype was counted between two and nine times. The J gene is TRBJ2-2, the V gene TRBV12-3 or TRBV12-4; D is tentatively TRBD1 or TRBD2 (6 bases each). Trimming took off 3 bases at V and 5 bases at J, with 10 bases between the two ends. The length of the CDR3 is 14 residues. The CDR3 reads CASSFGGRTGELFF. The DNA for the CDR3 is TGTGCCAGCAGTTTTGGGGGGCGGACCGGGGAGCTGTTTTTT.

The chain employs TRBV6-5 and TRBJ2-7, with D tentatively TRBD1 (6 bases). The CDR3 totals 14 residues. V was cut by 5 bases and J by 0 bases, with 11 bases left in between. Germline V gene lookup returns CDR1 MNHEY and CDR2 SVGAGI. The CDR3 bases are TGTGCCAGCAGTACGTACAGGGACTCCTACGAGCAGTACGTC. It is translated as CASSTYRDSYEQYV.

The chain joins TRBV19 to TRBJ1-1; 7 nucleotides match TRBD1. The CDR3 spans 14 residues. Germline assignment: CDR1 LNHDA and CDR2 SQIVND (reference sequence). The junction had 11 bases not matched to a gene; V was cut back by 10 bases and J by 3 bases. This CDR3 reads CATTPGGLDTEAFF. CDR3 nucleotides: TGTGCCACCACTCCAGGGGGTCTGGACACTGAAGCTTTCTTT.

The rearrangement joins TRBV7-9 to TRBJ1-4; D is undetermined. V shed 5 bases and J shed 7 bases, with 11 bases lying between them. The V gene's germline CDR1 is SEHNR and CDR2 FQNEAQ (reference sequence). This CDR3 has 13 amino acids. CDR3 in DNA: TGTGCCAGCAGCCACATAATCGTTGAAAAACTGTTTTTT. Translating it yields CASSHIIVEKLFF.

This clonotype has more than one count but fewer than ten. The chain joins TRBV6-4 to TRBJ2-1; D may be TRBD2 (7 bases). The CDR3 spans 14 residues. From germline, CDR1 is MRHNA and CDR2 SNTAGT. V dropped 3 bases and J dropped 7 bases, with 13 bases sitting between them. CDR3 nucleotides: TGTGCCAGCAGTGAACGGGGGGCGTTGAATGAGCAGTTCTTC. It codes for CASSERGALNEQFF.

This clonotype has more than one count but fewer than ten. This sequence joins TRBV7-9 and TRBJ2-2; D remains ambiguous. This CDR3 comprises 13 residues. Trimming left V 5 bases short and J 4 bases short, with 8 bases between. Germline-derived CDR1 and CDR2 are SEHNR and FQNEAQ (reference sequence). This chain's CDR3 is CASSGQATGELFF. CDR3 coding DNA: TGTGCCAGCAGCGGCCAAGCCACCGGGGAGCTGTTTTTT. Full variable domain (rest looked up from reference TRBV7-9 and TRBJ2-2): DTGVSQNPRHKITKRGQNVTFRCDPISEHNRLYWYRQTLGQGPEFLTYFQNEAQLEKSRLLSDRFSAERPKGSFSTLEIQRTEQGDSAMYLCASSGQATGELFFGEGSRLTVL.